A selection of T cell receptor beta chains follows, all from one sample in a study of Graves' ophthalmopathy and Graves' hyperthyroidism. One entry per CDR3 protein results from TCRdb running MiXCR on the multiplex PCR reads. The sample lists hundreds of thousands of distinct CDR3 sequences, 15% occurring once. Sequenced: peripheral blood. Receptors were obtained from a woman under 30 with stable Graves' hyperthyroidism. Both conserved end residues are part of each CDR3. Each record gives: V gene, J gene, clone size, D gene, CDR3 DNA, CDR3 protein. A D gene is named only where the DNA matches it firmly. Only some rows state a clone size, as once, few, many or a class for expanded clones.

>TRBV20-1|TRBJ1-2|many|TRBD1
TGCAGTGCCACCCGACAGGGAGCCTATGGCTACACCTTC
CSATRQGAYGYTF
>TRBV12-3/TRBV12-4|TRBJ2-4|many|NA
TGTGCCAGCAGTCGCAAGAGGGGGGCTAAAAACATTCAGTACTTC
CASSRKRGAKNIQYF
>TRBV3-1|TRBJ2-7|NA|NA
TGTGCCAGCAGCCACAGGGTCAACGAGCAGTACTTC
CASSHRVNEQYF
>TRBV6-1|TRBJ2-2|many|NA
TGTGCCAGCAGAGAAGACAGTCACACCGGGGAGCTGTTTTTT
CASREDSHTGELFF
>TRBV6-1|TRBJ2-7|many|TRBD2
TGTGCCAGCAGTATTAGCGGGGCCCCAAACGAGCAGTACTTC
CASSISGAPNEQYF
>TRBV10-3|TRBJ1-5|many|NA
TGTGCCATCAAACGGTCGCGCAATCAGCCCCAGCATTTT
CAIKRSRNQPQHF
>TRBV11-1|TRBJ2-5|few|NA
TGTGCCAGCAGCTTAGCGGGCAATCTCGGGGTAAAGGAGACCCAGTACTTC
CASSLAGNLGVKETQYF
>TRBV24-1|TRBJ2-4|NA|TRBD2
TGTGCCACCAGTGCCGCGGGGGGGGCCGAAAACATTCAGTACTTC
CATSAAGGAENIQYF
>TRBV6-2/TRBV6-3|TRBJ2-4|NA|NA
TGTGCCAGCAGTTACACAAGGACAGCTACAAAAAACATTCAGTACTTC
CASSYTRTATKNIQYF
>TRBV6-1|TRBJ1-2|NA|NA
TGTGCCAGCAGTGAACGGGGGACAACCTATGGCTACACCTTC
CASSERGTTYGYTF
>TRBV20-1|TRBJ2-7|many|NA
TGCAGTGCTAGTGGAAGGGGGGGACTCTACGAGCAGTACTTC
CSASGRGGLYEQYF
>TRBV11-2|TRBJ2-7|few|TRBD2
TGTGCCAGCAGCCCGGCCGGACTAGCGGGGATATACGAGCAGTACTTC
CASSPAGLAGIYEQYF
>TRBV6-1|TRBJ2-7|many|NA
TGTGCCAGCAGTGACCCGTGGATGAGAGAGCAGTACTTC
CASSDPWMREQYF
>TRBV18|TRBJ1-2|many|NA
TGTGCCAGCTCACAGGCGGCTAACTATGGCTACACCTTC
CASSQAANYGYTF
>TRBV2|TRBJ2-7|many|NA
TGTGCCAGCAGTGCACTAGGATCCGGACAGACTACCTACGAGCAGTACTTC
CASSALGSGQTTYEQYF
>TRBV4-1|TRBJ1-5|NA|TRBD1
TGCGCCAGCAGCCAAAACAGGGGGCCTAATCAGCCCCAGCATTTT
CASSQNRGPNQPQHF
>TRBV29-1|TRBJ2-7|many|NA
TGCAGCGTTGACGGGGAGGGGGCAAACGAGCAGTACTTC
CSVDGEGANEQYF